This T cell receptor (beta chain) was found in a study of tumor-infiltrating lymphocytes in primary liver carcinoma (dated by TCRdb to between 2016 and 2019). Study-wide context: Between late 2015 and March 2016, 4 or 5 patients in China with histopathologically diagnosed primary liver carcinoma had their tumors surgically resected. Of the five patients, three men and two women aged 30 to 69 years, four had hepatocellular carcinoma and one had combined HCC and intrahepatic cholangiocarcinoma. The tumors of the five patients were staged as T1-T3 N0M0, with maximum diameters ranging from roughly 4.2 to 10 cm. Samples yielded roughly 3.65 to 7.13 million productive TCRbeta reads; read depth did not differ significantly between tissue types. TCRbeta repertoire sequencing, expression microarrays and whole-exome sequencing were combined in the study across five regions of each liver tumor, with adjacent normal tissue and blood also included. A total of approximately 35 specimens from 5 patients underwent TCRbeta repertoire sequencing, comprising about 25 tumor regions, 5 adjacent noncancerous liver tissues and 5 peripheral blood samples. High reproducibility was observed for the technical replicate repertoires, with mean shared-clone rates roughly 0.92 and correlation coefficients above 0.95.

For this clonotype: There is no known antigen for this receptor. It may be a read error: a sequence one base away is much more abundant.

Starting from 450 to 500 ng total RNA, TCRbeta-specific cDNA was produced by reverse transcription with a constant-region primer and ProtoScript II reverse transcriptase. Construction of the TCRbeta libraries relied on three nested rounds of multiplex PCR, following a slightly modified ARM-PCR procedure. Each of the first two PCR rounds ran for approximately 10 cycles using multiplex TRBV1-TRBV30 forward primers together with a Cbeta reverse primer. Sample barcodes and Illumina adapters were attached in a final 25-cycle PCR using Deep VentR polymerase. Before sequencing, amplicons of 200-500 bp were gel-purified using a QIAquick gel extraction kit. An Illumina HiSeq 2500 was used to sequence the TCRbeta amplicons with 250-bp paired-end reads. Regarding the original processing steps: Quality trimming of reads was performed with Trimmomatic v0.33, and paired reads were merged with FLASH v1.2.11 so that full CDR3 sequences could be recovered. V, D and J germline segments were assigned to the rearranged TCRbeta sequences using MiGEC v1.2.1b. Clonotype statistics, along with Shannon-Wiener diversity indices, were calculated using VDJtools v1.0.0. To reduce sampling bias, subsequent analyses other than the diversity analysis used only the 250 most abundant clonotypes in each sample. TCRdb reran the public reads through fastp at Q25 and MiXCR, keeping productive beta chains. CDR3 protein duplicates are merged, each entry listing the most common genes and DNA. The V and J calls and clone size are TCRdb's, not the authors'. The sample includes about 320,000 distinct CDR3 sequences, with around three fifths observed a single time. The top ten clonotypes cover roughly 9% of the sample.

Points the paper makes about the study in general: Because sequencing covered only the TCR beta chain and unpaired alpha chains were not captured, true repertoire diversity is likely underestimated. Consistent with antigen-driven expansion, pairs of tumor regions showed higher repertoire overlap (mean about 35%) than either tumor-adjacent pairs (around 17%) or tumor-blood pairs (about 15%). Because the samples were bulk and unsorted, CD4+ and CD8+ T cell repertoires could not be compared. Only a few patients were included in the study, and the authors note that the findings should be validated in a larger study. The top 250 clones made up a significantly larger repertoire fraction in tumors than in blood (p = 0.039).

Blood RNA was extracted from unsorted whole blood using TRIzol reagent, and germline DNA was obtained with the DNeasy Blood & Tissue kit. Patients had chronic HBV infection and were treatment-naive at sampling. Before surgery, roughly 3.7 milliliters of peripheral blood were collected into K2EDTA tubes. As encoded in the germline V gene, CDR1 is LGHNA while CDR2 is YNFKEQ. The trim is 3 bases for V and 4 bases for J, with a gap of 12 bases between the germline ends. The CDR3 sequence holds 14 residues, the cysteine and phenylalanine included. This entry keeps only the CDR3 DNA: 42 bases, framed from base 1.

Rearrangement joined TRBV4-2 to TRBJ2-5; no D segment can be confidently identified. Material: peripheral blood. This clonotype originated in a man aged 35 to 55 with primary liver carcinoma and hepatitis B virus infection. The nucleotides read TGTGCCAGCAGCCAGGTGACTTGTGGAGAGACCCAGTACTTC. The translation is CASSQVTCGETQYF.